These 9 T cell receptor beta chains were sequenced from one sample in a study of technical replicates of blood from several donors. TCRdb's copy holds only in-frame clones and misses some; the assay was immunoSEQ multiplex PCR. In the table there are 100,000 or so clones, about 95% of which are singletons. The sequenced material came from T cells isolated from PBMCs. These receptors were collected from a human donor in good health.

This chain joins TRBV27 and TRBJ1-5; possibly TRBD1 for D (5 bases). The CDR3 totals 15 residues. The V and J ends lost 1 base and 2 bases respectively, with 9 bases between them. Germline-derived CDR1 and CDR2 are MNHEY and SMNVEV (reference sequence). CDR3 amino acids: CASSLLGVRNQPQHF. For the CDR3, the DNA is TGTGCCAGCAGTTTATTAGGGGTCCGCAATCAGCCCCAGCATTTT.

The chain employs TRBV19 and TRBJ1-5; 7 nucleotides match TRBD1. Germline V gives CDR1 LNHDA, CDR2 SQIVND (reference sequence). V lost 4 bases and J lost 12; bases outside the gene matches: 6. The CDR3 is 12 amino acids. The CDR3 here is CASSKWTGVQHF. DNA of the CDR3: TGTGCCAGTAGTAAATGGACAGGAGTCCAGCATTTT.

This chain connects TRBV11-2 to TRBJ1-6, with TRBD1 as a possible D gene (5 bases). From germline, CDR1 is SGHAT and CDR2 FQNNGV. This CDR3 comprises 18 residues. Deletions cut 1 base from V and 7 bases from J, with 20 bases between. For the CDR3, the DNA is TGTGCCAGCAGCTTAGGCAACCAGATAGCAGGGTGGAATTCACCCCTCCACTTT. This codes for CASSLGNQIAGWNSPLHF.

V usage is TRBV14 and J usage is TRBJ2-1, with D perhaps TRBD2 (6 bases). Trimming removed 3 bases from V and 2 bases from J, with 14 bases in between. Looked up from germline, CDR1 is SGHDN and CDR2 is FVKESK. CDR3 length: 16 amino acids. This CDR3 is CASSHSGYGAYNEQFF. CDR3 nucleotides: TGTGCCAGCAGCCATAGCGGCTATGGAGCCTACAATGAGCAGTTCTTC.

The chain couples TRBV27 to TRBJ1-2; D may be TRBD1 (6 bases). The V end was cut by 6 bases, the J end by 3 bases, with 11 bases between. This CDR3 has 13 amino acids. Germline-derived CDR1 and CDR2 are MNHEY and SMNVEV (reference sequence). The CDR3 bases are TGTGCCAGCAGCCTGGACAGATACTATGGCTACACCTTC. Amino acid sequence: CASSLDRYYGYTF.

The rearrangement joins TRBV11-3 to TRBJ1-2; D perhaps matches TRBD1 (6 bases). The CDR3 spans 11 residues. The V and J ends lost 4 bases and 10 bases respectively, with 10 bases between them. CDR1 and CDR2 from the germline V gene are SGHNT and YENEEA. The CDR3, as DNA: TGTGCCAGCAGCTCACAGGGAACCTACACCTTC. Its protein product is CASSSQGTYTF.

CDR3: CASSQQYQPQHF. CDR3 bases: TGTGCCAGTAGTCAACAGTATCAGCCCCAGCATTTT. The chain is built from TRBV19 and TRBJ1-5; D ambiguous. The CDR3 loop spans 12 amino acids. The germline V and J ends were trimmed by 5 bases and 5 bases, with 7 bases remaining between them. Per germline, CDR1 LNHDA and CDR2 SQIVND (reference sequence).

The chain carries TRBV30 and TRBJ1-5, with D perhaps matching TRBD1 (5 bases). V lost 0 bases, J lost 6 bases, and 9 bases lay in between. Germline-derived CDR1 and CDR2 are GTSNPN and SVGIG (reference sequence). The CDR3 has 13 residues. This CDR3 is CAWSVLGGQPQHF. DNA of the CDR3: TGTGCCTGGAGTGTACTGGGGGGTCAGCCCCAGCATTTT.

The rearrangement uses TRBV6-5 and TRBJ2-2, with D possibly TRBD2 on 6 matching bases. Germline assignment: CDR1 MNHEY and CDR2 SVGAGI. V was trimmed by 6 bases and J by 5 bases, leaving 10 bases between them. The CDR3 length is 13 residues. The CDR3 nucleotides read TGTGCCAGCAGGGAGGGAGAAACCGGGGAGCTGTTTTTT. Its protein product is CASREGETGELFF.